This T cell receptor (beta chain) was captured in a study of T cells in Graves' hyperthyroidism and ophthalmopathy. This CDR3 comprises 16 residues. J was trimmed by 4 bases and V by 2 bases; bases with no gene match: 4. The germline CDR1 and CDR2 sequences are KGHSH and LQKENI. Graves' hyperthyroidism qualified as stable when ophthalmopathy did not progress within 18 months. TCR beta CDR3 sequences were amplified from RNA transcripts. The HTBI primer set was used in a first-round RT-PCR of the TCR CDR3. MiXCR, run by TCRdb on the multiplex PCR reads, gives a single entry per CDR3 protein. The repertoire has about 400,000 distinct CDR3 sequences, just under 15% of them found once; the top ten carry 30% to 35%.

The source material was blood. This chain uses TRBV18 with TRBJ2-4; 11 positions agree with TRBD2. This clonotype was sampled from a woman in her 30s with Graves' hyperthyroidism. In nucleotides, the CDR3 is TGTGCCAGCTCACCAGGGACTAGCGGACAAAAAAACATTCAGTACTTC. Amino acids: CASSPGTSGQKNIQYF.